Sequencing of this T cell receptor beta chain was carried out in a study of cytotoxic CD8 clonotypes in ibrutinib-treated CLL. Only in-frame clones appear in the TCRdb table, and some are missing; sequencing was by immunoSEQ multiplex PCR. This sample has 150,000 or so clones, with about 84% found just once. V was pared by 2 bases and J by 4 bases, with 4 bases between. The germline V gene encodes CDR1 MNHNY and CDR2 SVGAGI (reference sequence). This CDR3 has 12 residues. The specimen comprised PBMCs, sampled after 36 months of ibrutinib treatment. The chain has TRBV6-6 and TRBJ2-3; D is unclear. This sequence originates from a human donor with chronic lymphocytic leukemia. CDR3 sequence (DNA): TGTGCCAGCAGTTACGGACCAGATACGCAGTATTTT. This translates into CASSYGPDTQYF.